Following are 28 T cell receptor beta chains from one sample sequenced in a study of human T cells and chemical hapten exposure. Time point given: patch test 1, 2 weeks after DPC sensitization. Treatment noted: therapeutic diphenylcyclopropenone sensitization with weekly scalp DPC. TCRdb recomputed calls from the RACE reads with MiXCR, one row per CDR3 protein. In the table there are roughly 180,000 distinct CDR3 sequences, 20% to 25% of which are singletons. This specimen was whole blood, taken in connection with sensitization to the hapten diphenylcyclopropenone (DPC). These TCRs come from a woman aged 50 to 60 with alopecia areata. Some clones in this sample may be carry-over from other donors' samples.

This clonotype was found many times. The rearrangement joins TRBV28 to TRBJ2-1; 7 bases match TRBD2. CDR1 MDHEN and CDR2 SYDVKM come from the germline V gene. The CDR3 is 14 amino acids. J was trimmed by 9 bases and V by 3 bases; bases with no gene match: 8. The CDR3 spells CASSLGLAAGEQFF. CDR3 sequence (DNA): TGTGCCAGCAGTTTGGGGCTAGCGGCAGGTGAGCAGTTCTTC.

The V and J genes are TRBV5-4 and TRBJ2-3; D uncertain. Germline assignment: CDR1 SGHNT and CDR2 YYREEE (reference sequence). Between the trimmed V and J ends, which lost 0 bases and 0 bases, there was a span of 11 bases. This CDR3 region has 16 residues. CDR3 sequence reads: CASSLGSDPSTDTQYF. The CDR3 coding sequence is TGTGCCAGCAGCTTGGGTTCGGACCCTAGCACAGATACGCAGTATTTT.

The chain recombines TRBV28 with TRBJ2-3, with 10 bases matching TRBD2. Looked up from germline, CDR1 is MDHEN and CDR2 is SYDVKM. The CDR3 has 16 residues. The trim removed 4 bases at V and 5 bases at J, leaving 9 bases unmatched. In DNA form, the CDR3 reads TGTGCCAGCAGTTCCCCCGGGCTAGCGGGGGAAGATACGCAGTATTTT. Amino acid sequence: CASSSPGLAGEDTQYF.

This clonotype came up a few times. The chain links TRBV5-6 to TRBJ1-3; D perhaps matches TRBD1 (5 bases). The CDR3 has 13 residues. Trimming removed 4 bases at V and 11 bases at J, with 16 bases between. Germline CDR1 and CDR2: SGHDT and YYEEEE. In DNA form, the CDR3 reads TGTGCCAGCAGCGGATGGGACCTCAGCGCCATATATTTT. Translated, it gives CASSGWDLSAIYF.

The sample holds a few counts of this clonotype. The J gene is TRBJ1-1, the V gene TRBV29-1; D is uncertain. Germline V lookup: CDR1 SQVTM, CDR2 ANQGSEA. V lost 8 bases and J 0 bases, leaving 13 bases between the germline ends. There are 13 residues in the CDR3. Written as DNA, the CDR3 is TGCAGCTCATCCCGGAAGATGAACACTGAAGCTTTCTTT. It codes for CSSSRKMNTEAFF.

The count of this clonotype is one. The rearrangement joins TRBV7-9 to TRBJ1-5; D is undetermined. Trimming removed 1 base from V and 4 bases from J, with 8 bases in between. From germline, CDR1 is SEHNR and CDR2 FQNEAQ (reference sequence). CDR3 size: 14 residues. DNA for the CDR3: TGTGCCAGCAGCTTAGAAGGGTGGAATCAGCCCCAGCATTTT. Its protein product is CASSLEGWNQPQHF.

This sequence joins TRBV10-3 and TRBJ2-3, with 7 bases identical to TRBD2. With V trimmed by 10 bases and J by 4 bases, 11 bases remained unmatched. Germline V gives CDR1 ENHRY, CDR2 SYGVKD. CDR3 length equals 14 residues. The CDR3 bases are TGTGCCACGAAGCGGGAAAACGGAGCAGATACGCAGTATTTT. Translated, it gives CATKRENGADTQYF.

This clonotype was counted many times. The chain has TRBV20-1 and TRBJ2-1; D not resolved. This CDR3 contains 18 residues. V lost 8 bases and J lost 0, with 26 bases in between. Germline CDR1 reads DFQATT; CDR2 reads SNEGSKA (reference sequence). CDR3 DNA sequence: TGCAGTCGAGGTAGGGTGGCTCCGGGTCTGATCTCCTACAATGAGCAGTTCTTC. Encoded protein: CSRGRVAPGLISYNEQFF.

This rearrangement joins TRBV6-5 to TRBJ1-5, with TRBD1 as a possible D gene (5 bases). Deletions cut 1 base from V and 4 bases from J, with 17 bases between. The CDR3 runs to 17 residues. Germline CDR1 is MNHEY and CDR2 is SVGAGI. The CDR3: CASSYFTPGTHNQPQHF. The CDR3 DNA reads as TGTGCCAGCAGTTACTTCACCCCCGGGACTCATAATCAGCCCCAGCATTTT.

V gene TRBV5-1 combines with J gene TRBJ1-1; D gene ambiguous. The CDR3 sequence is 14 residues long. The germline V and J ends were trimmed by 0 bases and 4 bases, with 10 bases remaining between them. Germline values: CDR1 SGHRS, CDR2 YFSETQ. The CDR3 bases are TGCGCCAGCAGCTTGGTTACCGCGGGCACTGAAGCTTTCTTT. It yields the protein CASSLVTAGTEAFF.

About this clonotype itself: Being one base from a much bigger clone, this may be a read error. This chain connects TRBV11-2 to TRBJ1-2; 8 bases line up with TRBD1. Looked up from germline, CDR1 is SGHAT and CDR2 is FQNNGV. This CDR3 is 15 amino acids long. The CDR3: CARSTVQGVGYGYTF. In DNA form, the CDR3 reads TGTGCCCGCAGCACCGTACAGGGGGTAGGCTATGGCTACACCTTC.

This clonotype was observed at least ten times. The rearrangement links TRBV29-1 to TRBJ2-1; 7 bases are a match to TRBD2. Per the germline V gene, CDR1 is SQVTM and CDR2 is ANQGSEA. The CDR3 loop spans 14 amino acids. V was pared by 3 bases and J by 4 bases, with 6 bases of the junction left unmatched. As DNA, the CDR3 is TGCAGCGTTGATCTGCTAGCGGAATACAATGAGCAGTTCTTC. Translation gives CSVDLLAEYNEQFF.

This clonotype was picked up a small number of times. V usage is TRBV6-1 and J usage is TRBJ2-7; D is ambiguous. V was shortened by 3 bases and J by 2 bases, with 14 bases between the two germline ends. The CDR3 has 15 residues. In germline, CDR1 is MNHNS, CDR2 SASEGT. CDR3: CASSEHGKPTYEQYF. The CDR3 nucleotides are TGTGCCAGCAGTGAGCATGGCAAACCGACCTACGAGCAGTACTTC.

This chain joins TRBV25-1 and TRBJ2-1; D possibly corresponds to TRBD2 (6 bases). Between the trimmed V and J ends, which lost 3 bases and 2 bases, there was a span of 11 bases. This CDR3 contains 15 residues. Germline V gene data show CDR1 as MGHDK and CDR2 as SYGVNS. CDR3 nucleotides: TGTGCCAGCAGTGAGACTTCGGGGGCCTACAATGAGCAGTTCTTC. Translating it yields CASSETSGAYNEQFF.

V is TRBV20-1 and J is TRBJ2-4, with 8 bases aligning to TRBD1. Germline V gives CDR1 DFQATT, CDR2 SNEGSKA (reference sequence). The CDR3 is 13 residues long. The V segment lost 8 bases and the J segment 1 base; nucleotides outside the gene matches: 4. The CDR3 DNA reads as TGCAGTACTCGACAGGGGGCCAAAAACATTCAGTACTTC. Its protein product is CSTRQGAKNIQYF.

The chain joins TRBV11-2 to TRBJ2-1; 8 nucleotides match TRBD2. Germline values: CDR1 SGHAT, CDR2 FQNNGV. This CDR3 is 15 amino acids long. Trimming cost V 5 bases and J 4 bases; bases outside gene matches: 7. The CDR3 DNA is TGTGCCAGCAGCCCCCGTGGCGGGAGGTACAATGAGCAGTTCTTC. This codes for CASSPRGGRYNEQFF.

This rearrangement joins TRBV5-1 to TRBJ1-4; 9 bases fit TRBD1. Germline CDR1 reads SGHRS; CDR2 reads YFSETQ. The CDR3 extends over 18 amino acids. The J segment lost 7 bases and the V segment lost 3 bases, leaving 16 bases of the junction unmatched. The CDR3 reads CASSSFSPGTGSGEKLFF. For the CDR3, the DNA is TGCGCCAGCAGCTCCTTTAGTCCCGGGACAGGGTCCGGTGAAAAACTGTTTTTT.

At least ten counts were recorded for this clonotype. CDR3 in amino acids: CSVLLPGKKTRNEQFF. In DNA form, the CDR3 reads TGCAGCGTTCTACTCCCCGGGAAAAAAACACGCAATGAGCAGTTCTTC. J is TRBJ2-1 and V is TRBV29-1, with D possibly matching TRBD2 (5 bases). Germline-derived CDR1 and CDR2 are SQVTM and ANQGSEA. There are 16 residues in the CDR3. V gave up 5 bases and J gave up 6 bases, with 23 bases separating them.

This clonotype was observed a few times. This chain connects TRBV20-1 to TRBJ2-7, with D perhaps matching TRBD1 or TRBD2 (6 bases each). Trimming removed 7 bases from V and 7 bases from J, with 17 bases in between. Germline assignment: CDR1 DFQATT and CDR2 SNEGSKA (reference sequence). The CDR3 runs 12 residues. The CDR3 nucleotides read TGCAGTGTCGGGGAAGGGGGGAGTGAGCAGTACTTC. Residues: CSVGEGGSEQYF.

The V gene is TRBV7-2, the J gene TRBJ2-1, with 9 bases lining up with TRBD2. This CDR3 spans 15 amino acids. J gave up 8 bases and V 2 bases, and 7 bases lay outside the gene matches. Germline V gene sequence: CDR1 SGHTA, CDR2 FQGNSA. The CDR3 spells CASSLFSGSIDEQFF. Here the CDR3 DNA reads TGTGCCAGCAGCTTATTTAGCGGGAGTATCGATGAGCAGTTCTTC.

The chain uses TRBV3-1 and TRBJ2-7, with D perhaps TRBD2 (6 bases). From germline, CDR1 is LGHDT and CDR2 YNNKEL (reference sequence). Trimming removed 4 bases from V and 4 bases from J, with 14 bases in between. The CDR3 is made up of 14 amino acids. The CDR3 is CASSPLAETYEQYF. In DNA, the CDR3 is TGTGCCAGCAGCCCACTAGCAGAGACATACGAGCAGTACTTC.

The chain links TRBV7-3 to TRBJ1-2, with a weak D call TRBD1 (5 bases). There are 14 residues in the CDR3. Germline V gives CDR1 SGHTA, CDR2 FQGTGA. V was cut by 5 bases and J by 4 bases, with 14 bases left in between. In nucleotides, the CDR3 is TGTGCCAGCAGCCTAGAAGCCGGGGGCTATGGCTACACCTTC. Translating gives CASSLEAGGYGYTF.

In its sample, this clonotype was seen a few times. The rearrangement links TRBV20-1 to TRBJ2-7; a possible D gene is TRBD2 (6 bases). V lost 4 bases, J lost 1 base, and 11 bases lay in between. Germline V gives CDR1 DFQATT, CDR2 SNEGSKA (reference sequence). This CDR3 region has 13 residues. CDR3 in amino acids: CSANTGSSYEQYF. The DNA of the CDR3 is TGCAGTGCTAATACCGGGAGTTCCTACGAGCAGTACTTC.

This clonotype has a count of ten or more. This chain links TRBV5-6 with TRBJ1-6, with D maybe TRBD1 (5 bases). Germline V gene data show CDR1 as SGHDT and CDR2 as YYEEEE. The CDR3 extends over 15 amino acids. V gave up 4 bases and J gave up 7 bases, with 15 bases separating them. Written as DNA, the CDR3 is TGTGCCAGCAGCCCTGACGGGGGAGGCAATTCACCCCTCCACTTT. It yields the protein CASSPDGGGNSPLHF.

The chain carries TRBV6-1 and TRBJ1-5; 9 positions match TRBD1. CDR3 length: 17 amino acids. The germline CDR1 and CDR2 sequences are MNHNS and SASEGT. V gave up 8 bases and J gave up 9 bases; unmatched junction bases: 20. CDR3 nucleotide sequence: TGTGCCAGCTCTGTGGGACAGGGAGCTTTCCTTCTAACGCCCCAGCATTTT. This translates into CASSVGQGAFLLTPQHF.

The gene calls are TRBV9 and TRBJ2-3; D gene ambiguous. Trimming left V 0 bases short and J 0 bases short, with 8 bases between. There are 15 residues in the CDR3. Germline V gene lookup returns CDR1 SGDLS and CDR2 YYNGEE. Written as DNA, the CDR3 is TGTGCCAGCAGCGTAGTGGCTTCTAGCACAGATACGCAGTATTTT. Its protein is CASSVVASSTDTQYF. Complete variable domain (other parts from reference TRBV9 and TRBJ2-3): DSGVTQTPKHLITATGQRVTLRCSPRSGDLSVYWYQQSLDQGLQFLIQYYNGEERAKGNILERFSAQQFPDLHSELNLSSLELGDSALYFCASSVVASSTDTQYFGPGTRLTVL.

V usage is TRBV7-2 and J usage is TRBJ2-1; 10 bases line up with TRBD1. The V gene's germline CDR1 is SGHTA and CDR2 FQGNSA. This CDR3 is 17 amino acids long. V was pared by 4 bases and J by 0 bases, with 6 bases of the junction left unmatched. CDR3 sequence (DNA): TGTGCCAGCAGCTCGACAGGGGGCTATAGCTCCTACAATGAGCAGTTCTTC. Translation gives CASSSTGGYSSYNEQFF.

The chain links TRBV6-5 to TRBJ1-4, with D uncertain. Germline V CDR1 and CDR2: MNHEY, SVGAGI. The CDR3 is 15 amino acids. The germline V and J ends were trimmed by 0 bases and 0 bases, with 5 bases remaining between them. CDR3 sequence reads: CASSYSLATNEKLFF. CDR3 nucleotides: TGTGCCAGCAGTTACTCGCTTGCAACTAATGAAAAACTGTTTTTT.